Sequencing of this TCR beta chain was carried out in a study of T cell changes during pregnancy in multiple sclerosis. Sequenced by immunoSEQ multiplex PCR; TCRdb stores in-frame clones only, minus some. The data contain 40,000 to 60,000 clones, about 92% of them seen just once; the ten biggest clones take up more than 0.7%. The J segment lost 2 bases and the V segment lost 7 bases, leaving 8 bases of the junction unmatched. The CDR3 spans 14 residues. Germline V lookup: CDR1 MNHEY, CDR2 SMNVEV (reference sequence). The sequence was collected from a female donor with multiple sclerosis, enrolled in a pregnancy study. The V call is TRBV27, the J call TRBJ2-7; TRBD1 matches 7 bases. Material: CD4+ T cells from peripheral blood mononuclear cells, obtained in the third trimester of pregnancy. In nucleotides, the CDR3 is TGTGCCAGCACCCGGGACAGTTCAACCTACGAGCAGTACTTC. Its translation is CASTRDSSTYEQYF.